This note documents a single T cell receptor beta chain sequence. Its antigen is not known. These data belong to a study of spatial heterogeneity in lung cancer. Study-wide findings and caveats: Ubiquitous expanded tumor TCRs were observed in blood more at resection than follow-up.

TCRdb reanalysed the 5' RACE reads using MiXCR and keeps one entry per CDR3 protein. The sample carries about 100,000 distinct CDR3 sequences, 15% to 20% recorded once. Time point indicated: blood at routine non-recurrence follow-up after resection. TCRs were sequenced from unsorted whole RNA of tumor, nontumor lung or PBMC. CDR3 length equals 14 residues. V shed 4 bases and J 8 bases; nucleotides not matched to a gene: 7. Germline assignment: CDR1 KGHDR and CDR2 SFDVKD. V usage is TRBV24-1 and J usage is TRBJ1-5, with 7 bases identical to TRBD1. Sequenced here: PBMCs, sampled at follow-up. The sequence was collected from a male donor with early-stage non-small cell lung cancer. CDR3 sequence reads: CATSEAGGIEPQHF. In nucleotides, the CDR3 is TGTGCCACCAGTGAGGCAGGGGGTATTGAGCCCCAGCATTTT.